The 27 T cell receptor beta chains reported below all come from one sample, sequenced in a study of cytomegalovirus exposure and HLA in healthy donors. The PCR ran on 60 Vbeta and 13 Jbeta primers. This table comes from immunoSEQ multiplex PCR, and its TCRdb copy is limited to in-frame clones, with some not included. Its listing shows 50,000 to 70,000 clones. Sequenced: PBMCs. Source of these receptors: a man aged 45-65 years in good health and CMV-seropositive.

This chain uses TRBV15 with TRBJ2-2; 7 nucleotides align to TRBD2. The germline V gene has CDR1 LNHNV and CDR2 YYDKDF (reference sequence). Trimming at V came to 3 bases and at J to 7 bases, leaving 8 bases not matched to a gene. The CDR3 runs 15 residues. The CDR3, as DNA: TGTGCCACCAGCAGCGGTTCGGGGGGAAGCGGGGAGCTGTTTTTT. It codes for CATSSGSGGSGELFF.

This chain uses TRBV18 with TRBJ2-1; the match to TRBD1 covers 10 bases. V lost 4 bases to trimming and J lost 7 bases; unmatched junction nucleotides: 4. This CDR3 contains 14 residues. Germline CDR1 is KGHSH and CDR2 is LQKENI. The CDR3 bases are TGTGCCAGCTCACGGGACAGGGGCCCAAATGAGCAGTTCTTC. Encoded protein: CASSRDRGPNEQFF.

The chain carries TRBV18 and TRBJ2-7, with a tentative D call TRBD2 (6 bases). Germline V gene data show CDR1 as KGHSH and CDR2 as LQKENI. This CDR3 region has 12 residues. V lost 3 bases and J 6 bases, leaving 9 bases between the germline ends. The CDR3 region is CASSPYGGEQYF. The CDR3, as DNA: TGTGCCAGCTCACCCTACGGGGGCGAGCAGTACTTC. The variable domain in full, completed from reference TRBV18 and TRBJ2-7, reads NAGVMQNPRHLVRRRGQEARLRCSPMKGHSHVYWYRQLPEEGLKFMVYLQKENIIDESGMPKERFSAEFPKEGPSILRIQQVVRGDSAAYFCASSPYGGEQYFGPGTRLTVT.

This chain links TRBV30 with TRBJ1-1; 11 bases are shared with TRBD1. The CDR3 is 17 residues long. V dropped 2 bases and J dropped 0; count of bases not matched to a gene: 8. Germline V gene sequence: CDR1 GTSNPN, CDR2 SVGIG (reference sequence). CDR3 nucleotides: TGTGCCTGGAGTCCCCTAGGACAGGGGGCTATGAACACTGAAGCTTTCTTT. It translates to CAWSPLGQGAMNTEAFF.

J is TRBJ1-1 and V is TRBV7-6, with TRBD1 as a possible D gene (5 bases). V lost 2 bases, J lost 1 base, and 14 bases lay in between. This CDR3 contains 16 residues. Germline loops: CDR1 SGHVS, CDR2 FNYEAQ. The CDR3 sequence: CASSLPGGGTNTEAFF. Written as DNA, the CDR3 is TGTGCCAGCAGCTTACCGGGGGGAGGGACGAACACTGAAGCTTTCTTT.

The V call is TRBV19, the J call TRBJ1-4; D call uncertain. CDR1 LNHDA and CDR2 SQIVND come from the germline V gene (reference sequence). The ends were cut back, 6 bases at V and 4 bases at J, with 12 bases in the middle. CDR3 length equals 14 residues. This CDR3 is CASSLGGFNEKLFF. Here the CDR3 DNA reads TGTGCCAGTAGCCTGGGAGGGTTTAATGAAAAACTGTTTTTT.

V is TRBV5-6 and J is TRBJ2-7, with TRBD1 matching 9 bases. The ends lost 0 bases at V and 6 bases at J; junction bases unmatched: 1. Germline V gene lookup returns CDR1 SGHDT and CDR2 YYEEEE. The CDR3 is made up of 13 amino acids. The CDR3 region is CASSLDRGREQYF. The CDR3 DNA reads TGTGCCAGCAGCTTGGACAGGGGGCGCGAGCAGTACTTC.

This chain connects TRBV4-1 to TRBJ1-2; D is possibly TRBD1 (5 bases). The CDR3 has 16 amino acids. Germline V gene data show CDR1 as MGHRA and CDR2 as YSYEKL. Trimming pared 0 bases from V and 0 bases from J, leaving 11 bases between. In DNA, the CDR3 is TGCGCCAGCAGCCAAGATACTGGGGCCTCTAACTATGGCTACACCTTC. Its translation: CASSQDTGASNYGYTF.

The CDR3 here is CASSSGTVYEQYF. CDR3 sequence (DNA): TGTGCCAGTAGTTCCGGGACTGTGTACGAGCAGTACTTC. The genes are TRBV19 and TRBJ2-7, with D maybe TRBD2 (6 bases). V was trimmed by 5 bases and J by 4 bases, leaving 12 bases between them. Germline V gene lookup returns CDR1 LNHDA and CDR2 SQIVND (reference sequence). CDR3 length: 13 residues.

The chain joins TRBV5-4 to TRBJ1-1, with no clear D. V dropped 0 bases and J dropped 1 base, with 7 bases sitting between them. The CDR3 is 14 residues long. The germline V gene encodes CDR1 SGHNT and CDR2 YYREEE (reference sequence). CDR3 protein: CASSLGSGNTEAFF. Written as DNA, the CDR3 is TGTGCCAGCAGCTTGGGATCGGGGAACACTGAAGCTTTCTTT.

The V gene is TRBV29-1, the J gene TRBJ2-5; 8 nucleotides match TRBD2. This CDR3 has 12 amino acids. Trimming at V came to 3 bases and at J to 4 bases, leaving 1 base not matched to a gene. CDR1 SQVTM and CDR2 ANQGSEA come from the germline V gene. CDR3 DNA sequence: TGCAGCGTTGACCGGGGGGGAGAGACCCAGTACTTC. Its translation: CSVDRGGETQYF.

V gene TRBV18 combines with J gene TRBJ2-7; 11 positions match TRBD2. Germline CDR1 is KGHSH and CDR2 is LQKENI. The CDR3 is 16 amino acids. V shed 5 bases, J shed 6 bases, and the junction held 12 bases outside the gene matches. The CDR3 DNA sequence: TGTGCCAGCTCAGAAGCTACTAGCGGGAGTACTGGCGAGCAGTACTTC. Its protein is CASSEATSGSTGEQYF.

The chain links TRBV7-2 to TRBJ2-7, with 12 bases lining up with TRBD1. CDR3 length: 15 amino acids. Trimming cost V 5 bases and J 2 bases; bases outside gene matches: 4. The germline V gene encodes CDR1 SGHTA and CDR2 FQGNSA. CDR3: CASSTGTGGAYEQYF. In DNA form, the CDR3 reads TGTGCCAGCAGCACGGGGACAGGGGGCGCCTACGAGCAGTACTTC.

J is TRBJ2-7 and V is TRBV4-3, with D perhaps TRBD2 (6 bases). Germline CDR1 LGHNA, CDR2 YSLEER. The CDR3 is 15 residues long. V dropped 0 bases and J dropped 3 bases, with 12 bases sitting between them. CDR3 in DNA: TGCGCCAGCAGCCAAGATAGGGCGGGGATCTACGAGCAGTACTTC. It codes for CASSQDRAGIYEQYF.

The chain is built from TRBV7-3 and TRBJ2-1; 9 bases match TRBD1. CDR3 length: 14 amino acids. After removal of 2 bases from V and 8 bases from J, the junction contained 4 bases not matched to a gene. Germline CDR1 SGHTA, CDR2 FQGTGA. CDR3 sequence reads: CASSLGQGLDEQFF. CDR3 DNA: TGTGCCAGCAGCTTAGGACAGGGGTTGGATGAGCAGTTCTTC.

As to this clone: Lacking the conserved final phenylalanine or tryptophan, this CDR3 likely reflects a read error. It is unclear where the CDR3 begins or ends on the DNA, so no DNA is shown, and the CDR3 is as TCRdb lists it. The identical CDR3 is also encoded by other nucleotide sequences in the sample. The chain couples TRBV18 to TRBJ2-7; the table's D call TRBD1 went unverified against the DNA. Germline assignment: CDR1 KGHSH and CDR2 LQKENI. The CDR3 extends over 10 residues, inclusive of both ends. The CDR3 region is CASSRQGAER.

The chain is built from TRBV5-1 and TRBJ2-1; 9 bases fit TRBD1. With V trimmed by 3 bases and J by 5 bases, 6 bases remained unmatched. Germline loops: CDR1 SGHRS, CDR2 YFSETQ. This CDR3 is built from 15 residues. This chain's CDR3 is CASSSGQGVDNEQFF. Written as DNA, the CDR3 is TGCGCCAGCAGCTCGGGACAGGGTGTCGACAATGAGCAGTTCTTC. The entire variable domain, with the rest obtained from reference TRBV5-1 and TRBJ2-1, is as follows: KAGVTQTPRYLIKTRGQQVTLSCSPISGHRSVSWYQQTPGQGLQFLFEYFSETQRNKGNFPGRFSGRQFSNSRSEMNVSTLELGDSALYLCASSSGQGVDNEQFFGPGTRLTVL.

The chain uses TRBV9 and TRBJ2-3; D is unclear. Germline V lookup: CDR1 SGDLS, CDR2 YYNGEE. V was cut by 0 bases and J by 0 bases, with 5 bases left in between. The CDR3 contains 14 residues. The chain's CDR3 is CASSVGLSTDTQYF. The CDR3 DNA reads TGTGCCAGCAGCGTAGGGCTGAGCACAGATACGCAGTATTTT.

This chain links TRBV9 with TRBJ2-7, with D unclear. The CDR3 covers 13 residues. Looked up from germline, CDR1 is SGDLS and CDR2 is YYNGEE. V dropped 5 bases and J dropped 4 bases, with 13 bases sitting between them. Here the CDR3 DNA reads TGTGCCAGCAGGGCGGAATCATCTTACGAGCAGTACTTC. Residues: CASRAESSYEQYF.

This chain connects TRBV6-5 to TRBJ2-1; 11 positions match TRBD2. The germline gives CDR1 MNHEY, CDR2 SVGAGI. V dropped 4 bases and J dropped 9; count of bases not matched to a gene: 8. The CDR3 has 15 residues. CDR3 nucleotide sequence: TGTGCCAGCAGTTTTAGCGGGGGGGCGATAATTGAGCAGTTCTTC. It codes for CASSFSGGAIIEQFF.

The genes are TRBV7-3 and TRBJ2-3; TRBD2 might be the D (5 bases). The CDR3 consists of 13 residues. V was shortened by 5 bases and J by 7 bases, with 13 bases between the two germline ends. Germline values: CDR1 SGHTA, CDR2 FQGTGA. In DNA form, the CDR3 reads TGTGCCAGCAGCCTAGGAGCGGCTTATACGCAGTATTTT. Protein: CASSLGAAYTQYF.

The rearrangement links TRBV6-5 to TRBJ1-1, with 7 bases identical to TRBD1. The CDR3 runs to 14 residues. Unmatched junction bases numbered 8, after V lost 3 bases and J lost 7 bases. Per germline, CDR1 MNHEY and CDR2 SVGAGI. The CDR3 bases are TGTGCCAGCAGTTATACAGGGGACTTGGTTGAAGCTTTCTTT. It specifies CASSYTGDLVEAFF.

CDR3 region: CASSPPLWEAANYGYTF. The CDR3 nucleotides are TGTGCCAGCAGCCCACCCCTGTGGGAGGCCGCTAACTATGGCTACACCTTC. The V gene is TRBV7-4, the J gene TRBJ1-2; D unclear. V was trimmed by 5 bases and J by 0 bases, leaving 19 bases between them. Germline-derived CDR1 and CDR2 are SGHVT and SQSDAQ. The CDR3 is made up of 17 amino acids. The variable domain in full, with the rest retrieved from reference TRBV7-4 and TRBJ1-2, is GAGVSQSPRYKVAKRGRDVALRCDSISGHVTLYWYRQTLGQGSEVLTYSQSDAQRDKSGRPSGRFSAERPERSVSTLKIQRTEQGDSAVYLCASSPPLWEAANYGYTFGSGTRLTVV.

The V and J genes are TRBV5-1 and TRBJ2-3; possible D gene TRBD2, 6 bases. The germline V gene encodes CDR1 SGHRS and CDR2 YFSETQ. This CDR3 spans 15 amino acids. V shed 6 bases and J shed 2 bases, with 16 bases lying between them. The CDR3 spells CASKMSGAPTDTQYF. The CDR3 coding sequence is TGCGCCAGCAAAATGTCGGGAGCCCCCACAGATACGCAGTATTTT.

The chain couples TRBV29-1 to TRBJ2-7; 13 bases align to TRBD2. Germline lookup yields CDR1 SQVTM and CDR2 ANQGSEA. The CDR3 loop spans 15 amino acids. The ends lost 7 bases at V and 4 bases at J; junction bases unmatched: 10. In DNA, the CDR3 is TGCAGCGCATACGGGACTAGCGGGGTCCTTTACGAGCAGTACTTC. Translation gives CSAYGTSGVLYEQYF.

The chain couples TRBV7-9 to TRBJ2-5; no reliable D call. Between the trimmed V and J ends, which lost 2 bases and 1 base, there was a span of 8 bases. Per germline, CDR1 SEHNR and CDR2 FQNEAQ (reference sequence). The CDR3 consists of 14 residues. The CDR3 nucleotides read TGTGCCAGCAGCTTATGGGCAGCCCAAGAGACCCAGTACTTC. Residues: CASSLWAAQETQYF.

The rearrangement uses TRBV27 and TRBJ2-3; TRBD1 matches at 7 bases. CDR3 size: 16 residues. Germline assignment: CDR1 MNHEY and CDR2 SMNVEV (reference sequence). V lost 3 bases, J lost 0 bases, and 6 bases stayed unmatched. The CDR3 nucleotides read TGTGCCAGCAGTTTCCTGGACAGGATGAGCACAGATACGCAGTATTTT. This encodes CASSFLDRMSTDTQYF.